The 19 T cell receptor beta chains listed next were all sequenced from one sample in a study of cytomegalovirus exposure and HLA in healthy donors. 60 Vbeta and 13 Jbeta primers were used in PCR. TCRdb's copy holds only in-frame clones and misses some; the assay was immunoSEQ multiplex PCR. This sample has around 91,000 clones; around 78% occur once, and the top ten carry around 4.4%. The sample taken for sequencing was PBMCs. The receptors originated from a male donor in good health and CMV-seropositive.

The J gene is TRBJ1-6, the V gene TRBV5-6; 10 positions agree with TRBD1. Germline V gene sequence: CDR1 SGHDT, CDR2 YYEEEE. CDR3 length: 16 residues. Trimming at V came to 4 bases and at J to 5 bases, leaving 6 bases not matched to a gene. This CDR3 is CASSLTGTGDNSPLHF. CDR3 DNA: TGTGCCAGCAGCCTAACCGGGACAGGGGATAATTCACCCCTCCACTTT.

The genes are TRBV27 and TRBJ2-1, with TRBD2 matching over 8 bases. This CDR3 spans 14 amino acids. The V gene end was trimmed by 6 bases and the J gene end by 6 bases; junction bases not matched to a gene: 7. Germline values: CDR1 MNHEY, CDR2 SMNVEV (reference sequence). CDR3 amino acids: CASSYGLAPNEQFF. The CDR3 coding sequence is TGTGCCAGCAGCTACGGACTAGCCCCCAATGAGCAGTTCTTC.

On this clone: At one of its ends the junction is not consistent with the germline gene, which may arise from a read error. The V and J genes are TRBV30 and TRBJ2-5; D gene ambiguous. The assigned J gene may be wrong: the sequence end matches TRBJ2-7 better. Germline V gene data show CDR1 as GTSNPN and CDR2 as SVGIG (reference sequence). There are 13 residues in the CDR3. CDR3 sequence: CALSVSSSYEQYF. The CDR3 coding sequence is TGTGCCTTGAGTGTATCTAGCTCCTACGAGCAGTACTTC.

This chain connects TRBV5-4 to TRBJ2-7; 7 bases match TRBD1. The CDR3 runs to 11 residues. Germline V gives CDR1 SGHNT, CDR2 YYREEE (reference sequence). V lost 4 bases, J lost 6 bases, and 1 base stayed unmatched. The CDR3 DNA follows: TGTGCCAGCAGCCGACAGGGCGAGCAGTACTTC. Protein sequence: CASSRQGEQYF.

The chain couples TRBV27 to TRBJ2-7; D is perhaps TRBD2 (5 bases). Between the trimmed V and J ends, which lost 3 bases and 5 bases, there was a span of 11 bases. The CDR3 runs to 13 residues. In germline, CDR1 is MNHEY, CDR2 SMNVEV (reference sequence). CDR3: CASSFRGKHEQYF. The CDR3 nucleotides are TGTGCCAGCAGTTTCCGGGGAAAGCACGAGCAGTACTTC.

The chain links TRBV21-1 to TRBJ1-1; the table's D call, TRBD1, has no DNA check behind it. TRBV21-1 represents a pseudogene. This CDR3 is built from 16 residues. The CDR3 bases are TGTGCCAGCAGCCCCCTGGGCCGGGACAGGGTGACTGAAGCTTTCTTT. Encoded protein: CASSPLGRDRVTEAFF.

This clone was found a few times. The chain is built from TRBV6-1 and TRBJ2-1; D might be TRBD2 (5 bases). Deletions cut 6 bases from V and 1 base from J, with 13 bases between. The germline V gene has CDR1 MNHNS and CDR2 SASEGT. CDR3 length: 15 residues. CDR3 bases: TGTGCCAGCAGCGAGGCGGGCAGATCCTACAATGAGCAGTTCTTC. This translates into CASSEAGRSYNEQFF.

This chain links TRBV27 with TRBJ2-2; D is unclear. Looked up from germline, CDR1 is MNHEY and CDR2 is SMNVEV (reference sequence). The germline V and J ends were trimmed by 3 bases and 7 bases, with 6 bases remaining between them. CDR3 size: 12 residues. The CDR3 loop is CASSLSVGELFF. As DNA, the CDR3 is TGTGCCAGCAGTTTGTCGGTCGGGGAGCTGTTTTTT.

This clone has just a few counts. The rearrangement joins TRBV5-4 to TRBJ1-1; D is perhaps TRBD1 (5 bases). Germline CDR1 and CDR2: SGHNT and YYREEE (reference sequence). CDR3 length: 14 residues. V shed 0 bases and J shed 0 bases, with 6 bases lying between them. DNA of the CDR3: TGTGCCAGCAGCTTGGGGGGGGTGAACACTGAAGCTTTCTTT. Protein sequence: CASSLGGVNTEAFF.

The rearrangement links TRBV6-1 to TRBJ2-7; 10 nucleotides match TRBD1. The CDR3 extends over 12 amino acids. The germline gives CDR1 MNHNS, CDR2 SASEGT. The V gene end was trimmed by 8 bases and the J gene end by 7 bases; junction bases not matched to a gene: 5. The CDR3: CASGDRGREQYF. CDR3 nucleotide sequence: TGTGCCAGCGGCGACAGGGGGCGGGAGCAGTACTTC.

The chain is built from TRBV19 and TRBJ2-3; perhaps TRBD2 as D (6 bases). Trimming removed 8 bases from V and 6 bases from J, with 18 bases in between. This CDR3 has 14 amino acids. The germline V gene encodes CDR1 LNHDA and CDR2 SQIVND (reference sequence). CDR3 loop: CASGSRGSGDTQYF. Written as DNA, the CDR3 is TGTGCCAGTGGGTCCCGGGGGAGTGGGGATACGCAGTATTTT.

The J gene is TRBJ2-3, the V gene TRBV19; D is perhaps TRBD2 (6 bases). Trimming cost V 6 bases and J 0 bases, with 10 bases left between them. From germline, CDR1 is LNHDA and CDR2 SQIVND (reference sequence). The CDR3 runs 14 residues. This CDR3 is CASRTSGSTDTQYF. CDR3 DNA: TGTGCCAGTAGGACCAGCGGGAGCACAGATACGCAGTATTTT.

This sequence joins TRBV7-2 and TRBJ2-7; a possible D gene is TRBD1 (6 bases). In germline, CDR1 is SGHTA, CDR2 FQGNSA. V gave up 1 base and J gave up 2 bases, with 9 bases separating them. The length of the CDR3 is 14 residues. CDR3 region: CASSLEQGPYEQYF. The CDR3 region has the DNA TGTGCCAGCAGCTTAGAACAGGGCCCCTACGAGCAGTACTTC.

The chain combines TRBV6-6 with TRBJ1-1; 7 bases fit TRBD1. Germline V CDR1 and CDR2: MNHNY, SVGAGI (reference sequence). The V gene end was trimmed by 2 bases and the J gene end by 3 bases; junction bases not matched to a gene: 6. The length of the CDR3 is 15 residues. CDR3 nucleotides: TGTGCCAGCAGTTACCCTCGTACAGGGGACACTGAAGCTTTCTTT. As protein: CASSYPRTGDTEAFF.

The table lists this clone with a count of one. This chain connects TRBV5-8 to TRBJ2-5, with a possible D match to TRBD2 (5 bases). The germline V and J ends were trimmed by 0 bases and 5 bases, with 20 bases remaining between them. From germline, CDR1 is SGHTS and CDR2 YDEGEE. The CDR3 covers 17 residues. CDR3 in amino acids: CASSLGLAQHPKETQYF. The CDR3, as DNA: TGTGCCAGCAGCTTGGGATTAGCGCAACATCCTAAGGAGACCCAGTACTTC. The variable domain in full, completed from reference TRBV5-8 and TRBJ2-5, reads EAGVTQSPTHLIKTRGQQATLRCSPISGHTSVYWYQQALGLGLQFLLWYDEGEERNRGNFPPRFSGRQFPNYSSELNVNALELEDSALYLCASSLGLAQHPKETQYFGPGTRLLVL.

V is TRBV5-6 and J is TRBJ1-3; D is ambiguous. Germline V gene data show CDR1 as SGHDT and CDR2 as YYEEEE. CDR3 size: 15 residues. Trimming took 2 bases from V and 0 from J, leaving 9 bases between them. CDR3 in DNA: TGTGCCAGCAGCTTCGTCCCCGTCTCTGGAAACACCATATATTTT. The encoded protein is CASSFVPVSGNTIYF.

The V and J genes are TRBV27 and TRBJ1-2; D uncertain. The CDR3 is 15 residues long. V shed 6 bases and J shed 3 bases, with 17 bases lying between them. Germline CDR1 and CDR2: MNHEY and SMNVEV (reference sequence). In DNA form, the CDR3 reads TGTGCCAGCAGCCCACTCCTTGGACTGTACTATGGCTACACCTTC. Translation: CASSPLLGLYYGYTF.

V is TRBV6-5 and J is TRBJ1-5, with TRBD1 matching over 8 bases. CDR1 MNHEY and CDR2 SVGAGI come from the germline V gene. This CDR3 spans 14 amino acids. V was clipped by 6 bases and J by 7 bases; unmatched bases: 8. The CDR3 DNA reads TGTGCCAGCAGCCGCGGACAGGGAGTCCAGCCCCAGCATTTT. This encodes CASSRGQGVQPQHF.

The chain joins TRBV6-1 to TRBJ2-1; a weak D match, TRBD2 (6 bases). Trimming pared 6 bases from V and 9 bases from J, leaving 12 bases between. Per germline, CDR1 MNHNS and CDR2 SASEGT. This CDR3 is built from 12 residues. CDR3 region: CASRRLVREQFF. The DNA of the CDR3 is TGTGCCAGCAGACGACTAGTTCGTGAGCAGTTCTTC.